This is a list of T cell receptor beta chains from one sample in a study of cytomegalovirus exposure and HLA in healthy donors. Generated by immunoSEQ multiplex PCR, the TCRdb table keeps only in-frame clones and is missing some. The table includes 150,000 to 200,000 clones, 86% detected once. Sequencing used PBMCs. These receptors were taken from a woman aged 18-29 years in good health and CMV-seronegative. Both conserved end residues are trimmed from each CDR3. Each record gives: V gene, clone size, J gene, CDR3 protein. Clone size appears in some rows only: once, few, many, or a class for an expanded clone.

TRBV5-4,.,TRBJ2-5,ASSFGGGRETQY
TRBV2,.,TRBJ1-4,ASSEVTGPNEKLF
TRBV7-9,.,TRBJ2-1,ASRVSSYNEQF
TRBV7-6,.,TRBJ1-5,ASSLGGDRRNQPQH
TRBV5-8,.,TRBJ2-6,ASSLWGQGLGANVLT
TRBV7-9,.,TRBJ2-1,ASSPQWRLAYDNEQF
TRBV27,.,TRBJ1-2,ASSFSGGRGYT
TRBV27,.,TRBJ2-5,ASSITGQETQY
TRBV12-5,.,TRBJ2-3,ASGLVGGPDTQY
TRBV7-9,.,TRBJ1-2,ASSFPGDYGYT
TRBV5-1,.,TRBJ2-1,ASSALTAGQGINEQF
TRBV5-1,.,TRBJ2-5,ASSLRGGGETQY
TRBV5-1,.,TRBJ1-2,ASSLTPGQERYGYT
TRBV9,.,TRBJ1-1,ASSEGAAMNTEAF
TRBV5-1,.,TRBJ1-1,ASRGAGLDTEAF
TRBV7-2,.,TRBJ1-2,ASSFGYGYT
TRBV5-1,.,TRBJ2-5,ASSLNGGLGMDGTQY
TRBV13,once,TRBJ2-7,ASSLEPGGNYEQY
TRBV14,.,TRBJ2-1,ASSQERTKAVEQF
TRBV6-1,.,TRBJ1-1,ASSREAYGTEAF
TRBV5-6,.,TRBJ2-7,ASRTGGSPEGEQY
TRBV5-8,.,TRBJ2-7,ASSLDPRGSYEQY
TRBV4-1,.,TRBJ1-5,ASSQDRTGGRPQH
TRBV7-9,.,TRBJ2-7,ASSSNEPSGKDEQY
TRBV6-1,.,TRBJ1-3,ASRSGASGNTIY
TRBV12-2,.,TRBJ2-7,ASRTRDTTYEQY
TRBV4-1,.,TRBJ2-3,ASSQMGGTVADTQY
TRBV20-1,.,TRBJ1-2,SAPITYGYT
TRBV5-4,.,TRBJ2-7,ASSLGAGGPHYEQY
TRBV10-1,.,TRBJ2-3,ASSESRTRTASTDTQY
TRBV14,.,TRBJ1-2,ASSHRTGAHSDYGYT
TRBV6-5,.,TRBJ2-2,ASHRGQNTGELF
TRBV5-1,.,TRBJ1-4,ASSLVGFLTGWNEKLF
TRBV14,.,TRBJ2-1,ASSQDPRQVQEQF
TRBV4-1,.,TRBJ2-3,ASSQGETGGITDTQY
TRBV5-8,.,TRBJ2-2,ASSLIRRGKEF
TRBV7-7,.,TRBJ2-2,ASSSGQGRTGELF